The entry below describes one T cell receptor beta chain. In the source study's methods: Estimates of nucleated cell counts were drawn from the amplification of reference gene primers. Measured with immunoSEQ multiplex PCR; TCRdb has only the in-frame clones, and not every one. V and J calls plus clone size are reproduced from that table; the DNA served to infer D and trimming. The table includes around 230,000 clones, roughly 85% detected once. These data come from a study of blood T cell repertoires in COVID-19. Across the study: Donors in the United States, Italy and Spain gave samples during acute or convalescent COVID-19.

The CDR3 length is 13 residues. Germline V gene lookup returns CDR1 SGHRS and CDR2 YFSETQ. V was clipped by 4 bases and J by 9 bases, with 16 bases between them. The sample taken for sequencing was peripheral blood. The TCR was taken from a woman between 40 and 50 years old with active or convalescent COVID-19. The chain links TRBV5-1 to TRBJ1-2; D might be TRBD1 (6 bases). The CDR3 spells CASSPGDGPSYTF. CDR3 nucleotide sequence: TGCGCCAGCAGCCCAGGGGACGGGCCGAGCTACACCTTC.